Listed here is a single TCR beta chain. Its antigen target is currently unknown. Base qualities were left out, and no much larger clone turns up one base away. The data derive from a study of multiple sclerosis patients with progressive multifocal leukoencephalopathy (dated by TCRdb to the late 2010s). With respect to the entire study: Peripheral T and B cells were examined in MS patients who developed PML (4 under natalizumab, 1 after alemtuzumab) and in treated patients who did not develop PML. The study was designed to detect JC virus-specific or public T-cell expansions arising at the time of PML onset. A couple of patients on natalizumab who later developed PML were tracked over time from before therapy, through 6 and 12 months, up to PML onset.

Using the immunoSEQ two-step multiplex PCR at survey-level depth, TRB CDR3 regions were amplified from genomic DNA. Synthetic inline TR CDR3 controls covering all V-J pairings were spiked into each PCR to estimate template counts and remove amplification bias. Reads went through processing to reduce amplification and sequencing bias, and quantification was done against synthetic TR CDR3 analogs. The original methods were these. Raw data were processed in ImmunoSEQ Analyzer, with out-of-frame sequences and CDR3s containing stop codons removed, and gene names were assigned according to IMGT nomenclature. Repertoire diversity was summarized as normalized Shannon entropy, defined as 1 minus Pielou's evenness. TRB sequences were treated as identical only when sharing V gene, J gene and CDR3. Public PML clonotypes were CDR3s found in two or more PML-onset samples but not found earlier, in controls, or in public databases. CDR3 amino acid composition by position was analyzed with Skylign using the observed count method. Entries here come from immuneACCESS through TCRdb and include only in-frame sequences with V and J called. Some clones fail to appear in such tables; in the studies checked, an unresolved V gene covers under half of the shortfall, and the cause of the remainder is unknown. V, J and clone size were drawn from that table, and D and trimming were deduced from the DNA. Within this sample are 31,000 or so clones, with roughly 87% of them counted one time only. Approximately 5.2% of the sample goes to the ten largest clones.

The time point label here, explained by the study, means: time of PML onset. What this sample's treatment or condition label stands for: on natalizumab therapy at sampling. Diagnosis of PML was based on clinical and MRI findings and confirmed by finding JC virus DNA in cerebrospinal fluid. In the natalizumab-treated patients, PML was found to develop after between about 16 and 60 months of natalizumab therapy. Interferon beta had previously been received by all listed patients, and all PML patients were female. At the time of PML onset, T3 blood samples were collected. Ficoll-Hypaque density gradient centrifugation was used to isolate peripheral blood mononuclear cells. Summary of the overall study and its limitations: Only PML patients had TRB clones above 0.5% frequency, but the clones expanded at PML onset were already present before and during natalizumab therapy. When PML developed, no shared TRBV or TRBJ gene usage and no preferred TRBV-TRBJ pairings were found. Analysis was limited to peripheral blood, even though cerebrospinal fluid or brain lymphocytes might be more informative for natalizumab-associated PML. Less diverse TRB repertoires in most PML patients were suggested by lower normalized Shannon entropy, whereas values near 1 were observed in the natalizumab-treated controls. Because of the small, descriptive cohort, whether findings reflect JC virus infection or general immunocompromise remained unclear.

From the germline V gene (reference sequence), CDR1 is LNHDA and CDR2 is SQIVND. Cut back by 7 bases and 6 bases, the V and J ends lie 15 bases apart. The CDR3 contains 14 residues, cysteine and phenylalanine counted. Here the CDR3 DNA is all that survives: 42 bases in frame from base 1. Specimen: PBMCs, collected from a patient treated with natalizumab. The sequence derives from a woman aged 40 to 49 with progressive multifocal leukoencephalopathy. The chain was built from TRBV19 and TRBJ1-4; TRBD1 is a weak D gene call, 6 bases matching. The CDR3 protein is CASKDLQGDEKLFF. The DNA reads as follows: TGTGCCAGTAAAGACCTACAGGGAGATGAAAAACTGTTTTTT.